Each of the 10 T cell receptor beta chains below was sequenced from the same sample in a study of T-cell memory formation after mild COVID-19. TCRdb reanalysed the 5' RACE reads using MiXCR and keeps one entry per CDR3 protein. Found here are 200,000 or so distinct CDR3 sequences, over 7.5% of them singletons; the top ten hold about 3.8%. Sample: PBMCs or a T cell subset sorted from them (not recorded which). The receptors come from a young man who had mild COVID-19 (a few samples of this study predate the infection). Cell type and time point are not known.

The chain has TRBV7-3 and TRBJ2-3; maybe TRBD2 (6 bases). V lost 5 bases to trimming and J lost 3 bases, with 18 bases between them. The CDR3 has 16 amino acids. Looked up from germline, CDR1 is SGHTA and CDR2 is FQGTGA. CDR3 DNA: TGTGCCAGCAGCATGGGACTTAGTTCGATTACAGATACGCAGTATTTT. Protein: CASSMGLSSITDTQYF.

This clonotype was detected many times. The chain recombines TRBV28 with TRBJ1-2; D perhaps matches TRBD1 (6 bases). Germline lookup yields CDR1 MDHEN and CDR2 SYDVKM. The ends were cut back, 4 bases at V and 3 bases at J, with 18 bases in the middle. The CDR3 loop spans 16 amino acids. CDR3 in DNA: TGTGCCAGCAGTTCCTTAACGGGGGGGGCGGACTATGGCTACACCTTC. Protein sequence: CASSSLTGGADYGYTF.

This clonotype has more than one count but fewer than ten. The chain uses TRBV20-1 and TRBJ2-5, with 7 bases lining up with TRBD2. The CDR3 extends over 12 amino acids. Germline assignment: CDR1 DFQATT and CDR2 SNEGSKA (reference sequence). The ends lost 6 bases at V and 2 bases at J; junction bases unmatched: 3. The CDR3 is CSAVAGQETQYF. DNA of the CDR3: TGCAGTGCGGTAGCGGGTCAAGAGACCCAGTACTTC.

Ten or more counts support this clonotype. This chain joins TRBV5-1 and TRBJ1-6, with D possibly being TRBD1 (6 bases). Trimming removed 5 bases at V and 7 bases at J, with 19 bases between. Germline CDR1 is SGHRS and CDR2 is YFSETQ. This CDR3 comprises 16 residues. CDR3: CASRKDYRVPNSPLHF. The CDR3 bases are TGCGCCAGCAGGAAGGACTACAGGGTACCCAATTCACCCCTCCACTTT.

This clonotype was seen only a few times. V and J are TRBV2 and TRBJ2-5; the D is unclear. The CDR3 has 11 amino acids. The germline V gene has CDR1 SNHLY and CDR2 FYNNEI. Trimming left V 1 base short and J 5 bases short, with 2 bases between. CDR3 nucleotide sequence: TGTGCCAGCAGTGAAGTGGAGACCCAGTACTTC. It yields the protein CASSEVETQYF.

In regard to this clonotype: A much larger clone is a single base away; this may be a read error. CDR3 sequence reads: CASSQLVVGRRGRQPQHF. The CDR3 nucleotides read TGCGCCAGCAGTCAATTGGTTGTCGGGAGGAGAGGCCGGCAGCCCCAGCATTTT. The J gene is TRBJ1-5, the V gene TRBV23-1; no definite D call. TRBV23-1 counts as an open reading frame of uncertain function. The CDR3 loop spans 18 amino acids. V was pared by 1 base and J by 7 bases, with 23 bases between.

This clonotype turned up a few times. The chain has TRBV11-3 and TRBJ2-1; D is undetermined. Trimming took off 0 bases at V and 7 bases at J, with 7 bases between the two ends. Per the germline V gene, CDR1 is SGHNT and CDR2 is YENEEA. CDR3 length: 13 residues. The CDR3 loop reads CASSLDPSNEQFF. CDR3 sequence (DNA): TGTGCCAGCAGCTTAGACCCTTCAAATGAGCAGTTCTTC. Supplemented by reference TRBV11-3 and TRBJ2-1, the full variable domain reads EAGVVQSPRYKIIEKKQPVAFWCNPISGHNTLYWYLQNLGQGPELLIRYENEEAVDDSQLPKDRFSAERLKGVDSTLKIQPAELGDSAVYLCASSLDPSNEQFFGPGTRLTVL.

The genes are TRBV7-3 and TRBJ2-3; D is undetermined. This CDR3 region has 11 residues. Germline V gene sequence: CDR1 SGHTA, CDR2 FQGTGA. Trimming took off 5 bases at V and 10 bases at J, with 10 bases between the two ends. Here the CDR3 reads CASSPMAAQYF. CDR3 in DNA: TGTGCCAGCAGCCCCATGGCTGCGCAGTATTTT.

This clonotype turned up a few times. The rearrangement uses TRBV7-2 and TRBJ1-2, with TRBD1 identical over 11 bases. V was pared by 5 bases and J by 7 bases, with 9 bases of the junction left unmatched. The CDR3 has 15 residues. Germline-derived CDR1 and CDR2 are SGHTA and FQGNSA. CDR3 DNA sequence: TGTGCCAGCAGCACCGGACAGGGGGCTTTACGTGGCTACACCTTC. This translates into CASSTGQGALRGYTF.

This clonotype has more than one count but fewer than ten. This chain connects TRBV6-5 to TRBJ1-1; TRBD1 agrees at 8 bases. Unmatched junction bases numbered 15, after V lost 4 bases and J lost 8 bases. The CDR3 covers 16 residues. Germline loops: CDR1 MNHEY, CDR2 SVGAGI. For the CDR3, the DNA is TGTGCCAGCAGTTGGTCGGGGGCGACAGGGGCTGAGGAAGCTTTCTTT. Translated, it gives CASSWSGATGAEEAFF.